Included here is one T cell receptor (beta chain) sequence, with context. V was pared by 0 bases and J by 6 bases, with 7 bases of the junction left unmatched. The CDR3 consists of 16 residues. Germline V CDR1 and CDR2: LNHNV, YYDKDF (reference sequence). The data stem from a study of T cell changes during pregnancy in multiple sclerosis. The repertoire was sequenced with immunoSEQ multiplex PCR; TCRdb's copy has only in-frame clones and lacks some. The sample includes 60,000 to 65,000 clones, 92% seen only once; the top ten take about 2.3%. The chain combines TRBV15 with TRBJ2-1, with 8 bases matching TRBD1. The sequence was collected from a female donor with multiple sclerosis, enrolled in a pregnancy study. This specimen consisted of peripheral blood, obtained in the first trimester of pregnancy. The CDR3 sequence: CATSRDSGGASNEQFF. In DNA, the CDR3 is TGTGCCACCAGCAGAGATTCAGGGGGCGCCTCCAATGAGCAGTTCTTC.